This T cell receptor beta chain comes out of a study of blood T cell repertoires in COVID-19. Study background: Samples of COVID-19 (acute and convalescent) were obtained from the United States, Italy and Spain. PBMCs, B-cell-depleted T cells, or T cells provided the cDNA or gDNA that made up the material.

Authors' analysis steps: Reference gene primer amplification yielded estimated nucleated cell counts. The table came from immunoSEQ multiplex PCR; TCRdb's copy has only in-frame clones and leaves some out. The DNA gave D and trimming, while V, J and clone size come from that table. The sample consists of around 95,000 clones, roughly 84% of them appearing once. This clone was observed a single time. The CDR3 spans 14 residues. The V gene end was trimmed by 5 bases and the J gene end by 5 bases; junction bases not matched to a gene: 9. The germline CDR1 and CDR2 sequences are SGHAT and FQNNGV. The TCR originated in a human donor in a cohort sampled during active COVID-19. The sample comprised peripheral blood. The chain recombines TRBV11-2 with TRBJ2-7; 7 bases match TRBD1. CDR3 loop: CASSLDRVHNEQYF. The CDR3 DNA is TGTGCCAGCAGCCTCGACAGGGTACACAACGAGCAGTACTTC.